The 10 T cell receptor beta chains below all came from one sample that was sequenced in a study of preoperative IRX-2 immunotherapy in early breast cancer. Indicated treatment: preoperative locoregional IRX-2 cytokine immunotherapy. TCRdb keeps only in-frame clones here, not all; method: immunoSEQ multiplex PCR. The sample holds about 43,000 clones; over 85% are singletons and the top ten take 1.6%. The starting material was tumor tissue, obtained after IRX-2 immunotherapy. These receptors were taken from a human donor with breast cancer.

This chain connects TRBV11-1 to TRBJ2-1; no firm D call. CDR3 size: 15 residues. Germline CDR1 reads SGHAT; CDR2 reads FQDESV (reference sequence). Trimming took off 3 bases at V and 4 bases at J, with 13 bases between the two ends. The CDR3 region is CASSFLVAGYNEQFF. For the CDR3, the DNA is TGTGCCAGCAGCTTCTTAGTAGCAGGATACAATGAGCAGTTCTTC.

This chain links TRBV13 with TRBJ1-1, with unresolved D. V lost 7 bases, J lost 11 bases, and 20 bases lay in between. Germline CDR1 and CDR2: PRHDT and FYEKMQ (reference sequence). This CDR3 region has 13 residues. This CDR3 is CASIHLQPKLAFF. CDR3 DNA sequence: TGTGCCAGCATCCACCTTCAACCAAAGCTGGCTTTCTTT.

The chain links TRBV23-1 to TRBJ1-1, with a weak D call TRBD1 (5 bases). TRBV23-1 counts as an open reading frame of uncertain function. The CDR3 is 12 amino acids. The V gene lost 7 bases and the J gene lost 2 bases, with 8 bases spanning the gap. CDR3 sequence (DNA): TGCGCCAGCACTCGGGGCAACACTGAAGCTTTCTTT. Residues: CASTRGNTEAFF.

The rearrangement joins TRBV13 to TRBJ2-7; D remains unclear. CDR3 length: 13 residues. Between the trimmed V and J ends, which lost 1 base and 1 base, there was a span of 5 bases. The germline CDR1 and CDR2 sequences are PRHDT and FYEKMQ (reference sequence). This chain's CDR3 is CASSLDRSYEQYF. The CDR3 region has the DNA TGTGCCAGCAGCTTAGACAGATCCTACGAGCAGTACTTC.

The chain carries TRBV28 and TRBJ1-1; D unclear. V was pared by 9 bases and J by 2 bases, with 13 bases between. CDR1 MDHEN and CDR2 SYDVKM come from the germline V gene. This CDR3 is built from 13 residues. CDR3 region: CASCPIGNTEAFF. CDR3 DNA sequence: TGTGCCAGTTGTCCGATCGGCAACACTGAAGCTTTCTTT.

In DNA, the CDR3 is TGTGCCAGAGGTCGGGAGACAGGGAGGCTGGACGAGCAGTACTTC. As protein: CARGRETGRLDEQYF. The V and J genes are TRBV27 and TRBJ2-7; TRBD1 might be the D (7 bases). Germline CDR1 and CDR2: MNHEY and SMNVEV (reference sequence). The CDR3 covers 15 residues. V was pared by 9 bases and J by 5 bases, with 23 bases between.

The gene calls are TRBV2 and TRBJ2-2, with D unresolved. Trimming cost V 7 bases and J 0 bases, with 15 bases left between them. The germline gives CDR1 SNHLY, CDR2 FYNNEI. The CDR3 totals 16 residues. The DNA of the CDR3 is TGTGCCAGCAAATTGGTCCCGCTAGCGAACACCGGGGAGCTGTTTTTT. Translation: CASKLVPLANTGELFF.

This chain joins TRBV28 and TRBJ2-2, with D perhaps given as TRBD1 or TRBD2 (6 bases each). V lost 2 bases, J lost 6 bases, and 16 bases lay in between. Germline CDR1 MDHEN, CDR2 SYDVKM. The CDR3 is 16 residues long. This chain's CDR3 is CASSLVGGGQAGELFF. The CDR3 DNA sequence: TGTGCCAGCAGTTTAGTGGGGGGCGGTCAGGCCGGGGAGCTGTTTTTT.

V usage is TRBV6-5 and J usage is TRBJ2-5, with TRBD2 matching 8 bases. This CDR3 region has 15 residues. Germline values: CDR1 MNHEY, CDR2 SVGAGI. Germline trimming cut 1 base from V and 3 bases from J; bases unmatched to any gene: 4. The CDR3 DNA reads as TGTGCCAGCAGTTACTACTCCGGGGGGGAAGAGACCCAGTACTTC. Amino acids: CASSYYSGGEETQYF.

This clone was picked up one time. The V gene is TRBV7-2, the J gene TRBJ2-3; no reliable D call. V lost 3 bases and J 6 bases, leaving 7 bases between the germline ends. CDR3 length: 12 amino acids. In germline, CDR1 is SGHTA, CDR2 FQGNSA. Written as DNA, the CDR3 is TGTGCCAGCAGCTTCTCTCGGGATACGCAGTATTTT. It is translated as CASSFSRDTQYF.